A single sample is the source of the 18 T cell receptor beta chains below, sequenced in a study of OX40 agonist ivuxolimab in advanced cancers. Libraries were constructed by the immunoSEQ multiplex PCR assay. TCRdb re-hosts the immuneACCESS table, in-frame sequences only. Its copies lack some clones; in the studies checked, an unresolved V gene accounts for under half of them, and the cause for the rest is not known. This sample gives approximately 82,000 clones in total; about 89% of them show up just once. The ten largest clones capture more than 8% of the sample. Sample: CD4+ or CD8+ T cells sorted from blood, taken in a trial of the OX40 agonist ivuxolimab. These TCRs come from an adult with an advanced solid tumor such as melanoma, head and neck, liver or kidney cancer.

The chain employs TRBV6-5 and TRBJ1-2; D uncertain. V was pared by 7 bases and J by 0 bases, with 9 bases between. The CDR3 extends over 13 amino acids. Germline V lookup: CDR1 MNHEY, CDR2 SVGAGI. In DNA, the CDR3 is TGTGCCAGCATCTCCTTAACTAACTATGGCTACACCTTC. Translated: CASISLTNYGYTF.

The chain couples TRBV9 to TRBJ1-2; no clear D. This CDR3 contains 17 residues. The germline V and J ends were trimmed by 4 bases and 0 bases, with 19 bases remaining between them. Germline-derived CDR1 and CDR2 are SGDLS and YYNGEE. CDR3 loop: CASSPGVGRRSNYGYTF. The CDR3 bases are TGTGCCAGCAGCCCCGGGGTCGGCAGGCGCTCTAACTATGGCTACACCTTC.

This clone was observed once. V is TRBV15 and J is TRBJ2-7, with D uncertain. This CDR3 comprises 13 residues. Germline V CDR1 and CDR2: LNHNV, YYDKDF (reference sequence). V dropped 0 bases and J dropped 3 bases, with 6 bases sitting between them. CDR3 coding DNA: TGTGCCACCAGCAGAGATCCCTACTACGAGCAGTACTTC. Its protein product is CATSRDPYYEQYF. The full variable domain, in which reference TRBV15 and TRBJ2-7 provide the parts outside the CDR3, is DAMVIQNPRYQVTQFGKPVTLSCSQTLNHNVMYWYQQKSSQAPKLLFHYYDKDFNNEADTPDNFQSRRPNTSFCFLDIRSPGLGDTAMYLCATSRDPYYEQYFGPGTRLTVT.

This clone was recorded once. This sequence joins TRBV10-2 and TRBJ2-4; the D is unclear. Germline V gene data show CDR1 as WSHSY and CDR2 as SAAADI. This CDR3 has 13 amino acids. The V and J ends lost 7 bases and 0 bases respectively, with 7 bases between them. The CDR3 DNA reads as TGCGCCAGCATGCGGATAGCCAAAAACATTCAGTACTTC. Translated: CASMRIAKNIQYF.

This chain uses TRBV5-1 with TRBJ1-2; no firm D call. The CDR3 has 16 amino acids. CDR1 SGHRS and CDR2 YFSETQ come from the germline V gene. V dropped 0 bases and J dropped 4 bases, with 16 bases sitting between them. As DNA, the CDR3 is TGCGCCAGCAGCTTGGTGTCCGGGATGGGGATCTATGGCTACACCTTC. It specifies CASSLVSGMGIYGYTF.

This clone was seen once. The CDR3 nucleotides read TGTGCCAGCAGTTCACAACAGGGCAACTATGGCTACACCTTC. Encoded protein: CASSSQQGNYGYTF. The V call is TRBV7-2, the J call TRBJ1-2; perhaps TRBD1 as D (6 bases). Germline CDR1 reads SGHTA; CDR2 reads FQGNSA. This CDR3 comprises 14 residues. The V gene lost 6 bases and the J gene lost 2 bases, with 13 bases spanning the gap.

The chain links TRBV6-5 to TRBJ2-7; D ambiguous. Germline loops: CDR1 MNHEY, CDR2 SVGAGI. The CDR3 contains 11 residues. Trimming stripped 8 bases from V and 3 bases from J, with 8 bases between. CDR3 nucleotide sequence: TGTGCCAGCGCGGCCGGCTACGAGCAGTACTTC. Translating it yields CASAAGYEQYF.

This chain uses TRBV10-3 with TRBJ2-2; 7 bases line up with TRBD1. The junction had 2 bases not matched to a gene; V was cut back by 6 bases and J by 1 base. The CDR3 runs 14 residues. Germline V lookup: CDR1 ENHRY, CDR2 SYGVKD. The CDR3 sequence: CAIRDRKNTGELFF. In nucleotides, the CDR3 is TGTGCCATCAGGGACAGGAAGAACACCGGGGAGCTGTTTTTT.

The chain recombines TRBV28 with TRBJ2-7; TRBD2 agrees at 7 bases. From germline, CDR1 is MDHEN and CDR2 SYDVKM. This CDR3 is 16 amino acids long. J gave up 3 bases and V 1 base, and 9 bases lay outside the gene matches. The CDR3: CASSLYRLADNYEQYF. As DNA, the CDR3 is TGTGCCAGCAGTTTATACAGGCTAGCGGACAACTACGAGCAGTACTTC.

This CDR3 is CASSLEAEYYGYTF. CDR3 in DNA: TGCGCCAGCAGCTTGGAGGCCGAGTACTATGGCTACACCTTC. The gene calls are TRBV5-1 and TRBJ1-2, with unresolved D. The V gene's germline CDR1 is SGHRS and CDR2 YFSETQ. V dropped 0 bases and J dropped 3 bases, with 9 bases sitting between them. The CDR3 has 14 residues.

This chain joins TRBV5-8 and TRBJ2-5; D call uncertain. This CDR3 has 15 residues. The V gene lost 3 bases and the J gene lost 1 base, with 13 bases spanning the gap. In germline, CDR1 is SGHTS, CDR2 YDEGEE. CDR3 region: CASSSDPPPQETQYF. CDR3 nucleotide sequence: TGTGCCAGCAGCTCGGACCCTCCCCCCCAAGAGACCCAGTACTTC.

The chain is built from TRBV7-8 and TRBJ2-3; D is possibly TRBD1 (5 bases). CDR3 length: 14 residues. The germline V gene has CDR1 SGHVS and CDR2 FQNEAQ. The V end was cut by 1 base, the J end by 2 bases, with 7 bases between. As DNA, the CDR3 is TGTGCCAGCAGCTTAGGACAGAACACAGATACGCAGTATTTT. Translated: CASSLGQNTDTQYF. The variable domain in full, with the rest retrieved from reference TRBV7-8 and TRBJ2-3, is GAGVSQSPRYKVAKRGQDVALRCDPISGHVSLFWYQQALGQGPEFLTYFQNEAQLDKSGLPSDRFFAERPEGSVSTLKIQRTQQEDSAVYLCASSLGQNTDTQYFGPGTRLTVL.

The chain couples TRBV12-5 to TRBJ2-1; 10 nucleotides align to TRBD1. Germline V CDR1 and CDR2: LGHNT, FRNRAP. Unmatched junction bases numbered 10, after V lost 7 bases and J lost 7 bases. The CDR3 covers 15 residues. In DNA, the CDR3 is TGTGCTAGTGCTCTAGGACAGGGGGGAGTTAATGAGCAGTTCTTC. Translation gives CASALGQGGVNEQFF.

The chain has TRBV12-5 and TRBJ2-6, with TRBD1 as a possible D gene (5 bases). The CDR3 extends over 18 amino acids. Trimming removed 5 bases from V and 5 bases from J, with 22 bases in between. The germline CDR1 and CDR2 sequences are LGHNT and FRNRAP. CDR3 protein: CASGELTAGQSRANVLTF. As DNA, the CDR3 is TGTGCTAGTGGTGAGCTCACTGCAGGACAAAGTCGGGCCAACGTCCTGACTTTC.

The chain links TRBV27 to TRBJ2-7; TRBD2 matches 15 bases. The CDR3 has 17 residues. V was pared by 2 bases and J by 1 base, with 3 bases of the junction left unmatched. In germline, CDR1 is MNHEY, CDR2 SMNVEV (reference sequence). CDR3 amino acids: CASSLGLAGGLSYEQYF. The CDR3, as DNA: TGTGCCAGCAGTTTAGGACTAGCGGGAGGGTTATCCTACGAGCAGTACTTC.

The chain's CDR3 is CASSLARRQGYGYTF. The DNA for the CDR3 is TGTGCCAGCAGCCTCGCCCGGCGGCAAGGGTATGGCTACACCTTC. The chain uses TRBV7-2 and TRBJ1-2; D is uncertain. Trimming took 5 bases from V and 5 from J, leaving 18 bases between them. CDR1 is SGHTA, CDR2 FQGNSA, per germline. The length of the CDR3 is 15 residues.

J is TRBJ1-5 and V is TRBV28; the D is unclear. This CDR3 spans 16 amino acids. Germline V gene sequence: CDR1 MDHEN, CDR2 SYDVKM. Trimming stripped 3 bases from V and 4 bases from J, with 16 bases between. Here the CDR3 reads CASSFSRVTPNQPQHF. The CDR3 nucleotides are TGTGCCAGCAGTTTTTCAAGGGTAACACCGAATCAGCCCCAGCATTTT.

The rearrangement joins TRBV6-5 to TRBJ1-1, with 10 positions matching TRBD1. The CDR3 loop spans 12 amino acids. The V gene end was trimmed by 6 bases and the J gene end by 11 bases; junction bases not matched to a gene: 6. Germline-derived CDR1 and CDR2 are MNHEY and SVGAGI. CDR3 in amino acids: CASRDRGLAAFF. CDR3 in DNA: TGTGCCAGCAGAGACAGGGGGCTCGCGGCTTTCTTT.